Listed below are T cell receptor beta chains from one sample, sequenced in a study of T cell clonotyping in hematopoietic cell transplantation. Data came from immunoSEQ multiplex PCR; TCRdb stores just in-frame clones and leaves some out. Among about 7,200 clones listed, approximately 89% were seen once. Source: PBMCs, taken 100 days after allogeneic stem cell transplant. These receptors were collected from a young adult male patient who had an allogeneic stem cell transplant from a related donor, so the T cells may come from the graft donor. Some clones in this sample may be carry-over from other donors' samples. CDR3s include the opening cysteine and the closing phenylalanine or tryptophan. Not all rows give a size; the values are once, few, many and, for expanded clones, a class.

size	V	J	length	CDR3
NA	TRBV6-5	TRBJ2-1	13	CASHPSSYNEQFF
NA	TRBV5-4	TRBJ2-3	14	CASSLGDNTDTQYF
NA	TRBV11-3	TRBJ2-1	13	CASSLVLGGEQFF
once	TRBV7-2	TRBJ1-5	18	CASSPMAGKDWGNQPQHF
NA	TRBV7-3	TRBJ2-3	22	CASSSRVREPGRSPIYTDTQYF
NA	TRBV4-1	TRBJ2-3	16	CASSRRLAGGGDTQYF
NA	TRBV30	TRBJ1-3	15	CAWSVKDSSGNTIYF
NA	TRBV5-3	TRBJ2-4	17	CARSEVAGVLGKNIQYF
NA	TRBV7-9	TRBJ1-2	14	CASSFGTTNYGYTF
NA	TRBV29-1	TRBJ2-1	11	CSISMWVGQFF
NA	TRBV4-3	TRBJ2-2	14	CASSEEGFAGELFF
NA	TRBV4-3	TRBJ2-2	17	CASSHPSGTGITGELFF
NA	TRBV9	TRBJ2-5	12	CASSGLQETQYF
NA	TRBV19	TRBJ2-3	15	CASSVTHGITDTQYF
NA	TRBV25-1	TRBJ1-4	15	CASSDPRDGGQKLFF
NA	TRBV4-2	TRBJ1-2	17	CASSQGPRAGENYGYTF
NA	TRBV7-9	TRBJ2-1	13	CASTRGGGSEQFF
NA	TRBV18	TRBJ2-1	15	CASSTGTGGKNEQFF
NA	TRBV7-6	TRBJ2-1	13	CASSLQTGNEQFF
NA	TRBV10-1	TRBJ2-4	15	CASSEEWRMENIQYF
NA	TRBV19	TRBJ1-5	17	CASRKQFRGKIRQPQHF
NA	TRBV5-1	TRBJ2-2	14	CASSLVGPAGELFF